Ten or more counts support the clone carrying this TCR beta chain. Its antigen remains unidentified. The data stem from a study of neurological immune-mediated disorders. In the study overall: Of about 34 multiple sclerosis patients, around 30 were relapsing-remitting and 3 secondary progressive.

Trimming left V 1 base short and J 0 bases short, with 9 bases between. CDR3 length: 15 amino acids. TCRdb analysed the 5' RACE reads with MiXCR anew, one entry per CDR3 protein. The table shows about 82,000 distinct CDR3 sequences, with about 2.5% occurring only once. Study-level points and caveats: No sharing of CDR3 amino acid sequences was observed among expanded clones across subjects, suggesting private repertoires in all groups. When the repertoires were grouped phylogenetically, those of 18 of the 34 multiple sclerosis patients came together in a single cluster of related CDR3 sequences, which points to a possible repertoire-level signature. None of the features examined (clinical or MRI) was associated with the multiple sclerosis repertoire cluster.

The source material was PBMCs. The TCR comes from a woman aged 30 to 39 with multiple sclerosis. The J gene is TRBJ1-1, the V gene TRBV12-3 or TRBV12-4, with D unresolved. CDR3 sequence (DNA): TGTGCCAGCAGTTTAGTTCTAGGGCTGAACACTGAAGCTTTCTTT. This sequence encodes CASSLVLGLNTEAFF.